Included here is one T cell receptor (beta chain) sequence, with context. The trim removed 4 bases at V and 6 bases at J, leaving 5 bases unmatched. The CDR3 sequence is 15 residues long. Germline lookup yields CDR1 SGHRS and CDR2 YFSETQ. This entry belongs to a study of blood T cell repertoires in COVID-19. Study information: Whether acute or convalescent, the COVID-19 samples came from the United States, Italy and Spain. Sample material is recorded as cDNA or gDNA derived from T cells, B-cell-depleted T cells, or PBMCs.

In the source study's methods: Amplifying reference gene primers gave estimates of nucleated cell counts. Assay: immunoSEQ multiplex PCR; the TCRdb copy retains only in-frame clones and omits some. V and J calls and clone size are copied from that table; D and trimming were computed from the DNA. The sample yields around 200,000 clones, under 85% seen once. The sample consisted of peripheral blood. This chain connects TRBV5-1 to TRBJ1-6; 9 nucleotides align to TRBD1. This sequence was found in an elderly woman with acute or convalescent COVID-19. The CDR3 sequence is CASSVDRGINSPLHF. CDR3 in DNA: TGCGCCAGCAGCGTAGACAGGGGGATTAATTCACCCCTCCACTTT.